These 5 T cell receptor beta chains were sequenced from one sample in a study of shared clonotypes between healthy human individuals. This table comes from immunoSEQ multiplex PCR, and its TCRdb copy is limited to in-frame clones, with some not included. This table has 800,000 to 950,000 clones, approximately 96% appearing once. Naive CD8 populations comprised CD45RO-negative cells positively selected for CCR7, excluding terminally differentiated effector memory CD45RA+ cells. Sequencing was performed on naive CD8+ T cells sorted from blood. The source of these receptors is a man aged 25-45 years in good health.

The CDR3 loop is CASSYSRTGWNEQFF. In DNA, the CDR3 is TGTGCCAGCAGTTACTCCCGGACGGGTTGGAATGAGCAGTTCTTC. The chain carries TRBV6-5 and TRBJ2-1; no clear D gene. Germline CDR1 reads MNHEY; CDR2 reads SVGAGI. The CDR3 contains 15 residues. Trimming shortened V by 0 bases and J by 7 bases, and 13 bases separated the two germline ends.

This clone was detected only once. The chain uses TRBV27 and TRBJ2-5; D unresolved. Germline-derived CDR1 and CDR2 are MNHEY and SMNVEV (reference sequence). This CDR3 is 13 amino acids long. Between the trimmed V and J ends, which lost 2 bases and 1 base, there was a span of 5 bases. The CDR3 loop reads CASSLTAQETQYF. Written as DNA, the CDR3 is TGTGCCAGCAGTTTAACGGCCCAAGAGACCCAGTACTTC.

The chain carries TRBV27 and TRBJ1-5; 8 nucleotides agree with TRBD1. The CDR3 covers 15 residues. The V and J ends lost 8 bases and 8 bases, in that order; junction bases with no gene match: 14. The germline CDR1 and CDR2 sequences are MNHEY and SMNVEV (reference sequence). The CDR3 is CASGKGDRRDEPQHF. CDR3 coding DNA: TGTGCCAGCGGGAAAGGGGACAGGAGGGATGAGCCCCAGCATTTT.

In nucleotides, the CDR3 is TGTGCCAGCAGCTTAGAGGCCGGGACTAGTTGGACCTACGAGCAGTACTTC. Its protein is CASSLEAGTSWTYEQYF. The chain is built from TRBV11-2 and TRBJ2-7, with 8 bases identical to TRBD2. Per germline, CDR1 SGHAT and CDR2 FQNNGV. This CDR3 region has 17 residues. The J segment lost 2 bases and the V segment lost 0 bases, leaving 9 bases of the junction unmatched.

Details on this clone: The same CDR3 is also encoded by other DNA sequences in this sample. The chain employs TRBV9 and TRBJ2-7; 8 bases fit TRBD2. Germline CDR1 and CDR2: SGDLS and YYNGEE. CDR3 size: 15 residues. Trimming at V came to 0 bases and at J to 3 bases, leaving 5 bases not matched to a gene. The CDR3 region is CASSVGRAGGYEQYF. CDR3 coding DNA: TGTGCCAGCAGCGTAGGAAGGGCGGGGGGCTACGAGCAGTACTTC.